One sample yielded the 22 T cell receptor beta chains listed below, sequenced in a study of CD8 T cells in Susac syndrome. Random-hexamer reverse transcription was applied to about 0.45 to 1 ug RNA. MiXCR, run by TCRdb on the immunoSEQ multiplex PCR reads, gives a single entry per CDR3 protein. Seen here are some 130,000 distinct CDR3 sequences, around 94% observed once, and the top ten hold about 0.12%. The sequenced sample was CD4+ T cells from PBMCs. Receptors originate from a human donor with multiple sclerosis.

V is TRBV7-9 and J is TRBJ2-1; 8 positions match TRBD2. The V and J ends lost 4 bases and 4 bases, in that order; junction bases with no gene match: 3. The germline gives CDR1 SEHNR, CDR2 FQNEAQ (reference sequence). The length of the CDR3 is 14 residues. The CDR3: CASSSLAGYNEQFF. The CDR3 nucleotides read TGTGCCAGCAGCTCCCTAGCGGGTTACAATGAGCAGTTCTTC.

The chain joins TRBV6-1 to TRBJ2-3; 12 nucleotides align to TRBD1. Germline V gene lookup returns CDR1 MNHNS and CDR2 SASEGT. This CDR3 has 17 residues. V lost 8 bases to trimming and J lost 1 base; unmatched junction nucleotides: 10. The CDR3 region is CASSGTGGARGTDTQYF. The CDR3 DNA reads TGTGCCAGCTCCGGGACAGGGGGCGCCCGGGGCACAGATACGCAGTATTTT.

The chain joins TRBV5-1 to TRBJ1-6; D remains ambiguous. CDR1 is SGHRS and CDR2 is YFSETQ in the germline V gene. The CDR3 has 14 amino acids. Between the trimmed V and J ends, which lost 2 bases and 7 bases, there was a span of 10 bases. The CDR3 protein is CASSFSERNSPLHF. The DNA for the CDR3 is TGCGCCAGCAGCTTTTCAGAGCGAAATTCACCCCTCCACTTT.

V gene TRBV18 combines with J gene TRBJ2-7; D may be TRBD1 (6 bases). The germline CDR1 and CDR2 sequences are KGHSH and LQKENI. The V end lost 1 base, the J end lost 0 bases, and 10 bases lay between the germline ends. The CDR3 contains 15 residues. As DNA, the CDR3 is TGTGCCAGCTCACCACAGGGGGACCCCTCCTACGAGCAGTACTTC. This translates into CASSPQGDPSYEQYF.

The chain joins TRBV30 to TRBJ2-1; 8 bases agree with TRBD2. Germline CDR1 and CDR2: GTSNPN and SVGIG (reference sequence). V lost 3 bases and J lost 0; bases outside the gene matches: 4. The CDR3 runs to 15 residues. CDR3 protein: CAWRVAGTSYNEQFF. In DNA, the CDR3 is TGTGCCTGGAGGGTAGCGGGGACCTCCTACAATGAGCAGTTCTTC.

This clonotype was observed once. This chain connects TRBV10-2 to TRBJ2-2; 14 positions agree with TRBD2. Per the germline V gene, CDR1 is WSHSY and CDR2 is SAAADI. The CDR3 length is 16 residues. V trimming: 1 base; J trimming: 7 bases; junction bases outside the gene matches: 2. The CDR3 nucleotides are TGCGCCAGCAGTGAGTGGACTAGCGGGAGGATCGGGGAGCTGTTTTTT. This translates into CASSEWTSGRIGELFF.

The chain links TRBV5-1 to TRBJ1-2; possibly TRBD1 for D (5 bases). Germline V gene sequence: CDR1 SGHRS, CDR2 YFSETQ. Trimming took off 0 bases at V and 6 bases at J, with 12 bases between the two ends. The CDR3 totals 14 residues. The DNA of the CDR3 is TGCGCCAGCAGCTTGGATGGGGGAAGGGATGGCTACACCTTC. As protein: CASSLDGGRDGYTF.

The V gene is TRBV5-1, the J gene TRBJ2-5; D is possibly TRBD1 or TRBD2 (5 bases each). The CDR3 is 13 amino acids. Germline V gives CDR1 SGHRS, CDR2 YFSETQ. With 2 bases removed from V and 5 bases from J, the gap between germline ends came to 10 bases. The CDR3 coding sequence is TGCGCCAGCAGCTTTGAGGGGAGCGAGACCCAGTACTTC. Translating gives CASSFEGSETQYF.

The rearrangement joins TRBV6-5 to TRBJ1-2; the match to TRBD1 covers 8 bases. This CDR3 region has 18 residues. V was pared by 0 bases and J by 0 bases, with 9 bases of the junction left unmatched. CDR1 and CDR2 (germline): MNHEY, SVGAGI. Here the CDR3 DNA reads TGTGCCAGCAGTTACTCGACCCCCGGACAGGGTTCTAACTATGGCTACACCTTC. It encodes CASSYSTPGQGSNYGYTF.

The CDR3 DNA follows: TGTGCCAGCAGCGGGACCACCGGAAACATTCAGTACTTC. Residues: CASSGTTGNIQYF. The chain carries TRBV7-9 and TRBJ2-4; D possibly uses TRBD1 or TRBD2 (5 bases each). The CDR3 consists of 13 residues. Germline V gives CDR1 SEHNR, CDR2 FQNEAQ (reference sequence). Trimming stripped 5 bases from V and 6 bases from J, with 11 bases between.

CDR3 sequence reads: CASSPTTVGETQYF. In DNA, the CDR3 is TGTGCCAGCAGTCCGACCACGGTGGGAGAGACCCAGTACTTC. V usage is TRBV2 and J usage is TRBJ2-5, with unresolved D. Trimming left V 5 bases short and J 4 bases short, with 14 bases between. Per germline, CDR1 SNHLY and CDR2 FYNNEI. The CDR3 spans 14 residues. The whole variable domain, remainder taken from reference TRBV2 and TRBJ2-5, is EPEVTQTPSHQVTQMGQEVILRCVPISNHLYFYWYRQILGQKVEFLVSFYNNEISEKSEIFDDQFSVERPDGSNFTLKIRSTKLEDSAMYFCASSPTTVGETQYFGPGTRLLVL.

The chain couples TRBV7-8 to TRBJ2-7, with TRBD1 identical over 10 bases. In germline, CDR1 is SGHVS, CDR2 FQNEAQ. The CDR3 has 16 amino acids. J lost 2 bases, V lost 5 bases, and 9 bases had no gene match. The CDR3 DNA reads as TGTGCCAGCAGCAAAGTATTGGACAGGGGGACCTACGAGCAGTACTTC. This gives the protein CASSKVLDRGTYEQYF.

V usage is TRBV28 and J usage is TRBJ1-5; D is uncertain. The CDR3 has 12 residues. Between the trimmed V and J ends, which lost 8 bases and 5 bases, there was a span of 10 bases. The V gene's germline CDR1 is MDHEN and CDR2 SYDVKM. CDR3 protein: CASSQEDQPQHF. The CDR3 nucleotides are TGTGCCAGCTCCCAGGAGGATCAGCCCCAGCATTTT.

The rearrangement uses TRBV11-2 and TRBJ1-2; the match to TRBD1 covers 7 bases. J was trimmed by 5 bases and V by 2 bases; bases with no gene match: 8. The CDR3 sequence is 15 residues long. Per germline, CDR1 SGHAT and CDR2 FQNNGV. This CDR3 reads CASSLSWDSAYGYTF. CDR3 coding DNA: TGTGCCAGCAGCTTATCGTGGGACAGTGCTTATGGCTACACCTTC.

This chain connects TRBV4-3 to TRBJ2-5; 12 positions agree with TRBD2. The CDR3 runs 15 residues. Per the germline V gene, CDR1 is LGHNA and CDR2 is YSLEER. The V and J ends lost 4 bases and 5 bases, in that order; junction bases with no gene match: 5. The CDR3 here is CASSLWTSGVETQYF. The CDR3 region has the DNA TGCGCCAGCAGCCTTTGGACTAGCGGGGTGGAGACCCAGTACTTC.

The genes are TRBV25-1 and TRBJ1-2, with 10 bases aligning to TRBD1. Germline V gene data show CDR1 as MGHDK and CDR2 as SYGVNS. With V trimmed by 6 bases and J by 4 bases, 5 bases remained unmatched. The length of the CDR3 is 14 residues. CDR3 bases: TGTGCCAGCAGCTGGACAGGGGGTGGCTATGGCTACACCTTC. Translation: CASSWTGGGYGYTF.

The chain links TRBV30 to TRBJ1-1; no clear D gene. This CDR3 has 14 amino acids. Germline CDR1 is GTSNPN and CDR2 is SVGIG (reference sequence). V lost 4 bases and J 0 bases, leaving 12 bases between the germline ends. CDR3 in amino acids: CAWIFGTMNTEAFF. CDR3 sequence (DNA): TGTGCCTGGATTTTCGGCACCATGAACACTGAAGCTTTCTTT.

This clonotype has a handful of counts. V gene TRBV20-1 combines with J gene TRBJ2-7, with TRBD1 as a possible D gene (5 bases). Trimming took 2 bases from V and 2 from J, leaving 13 bases between them. Germline loops: CDR1 DFQATT, CDR2 SNEGSKA (reference sequence). CDR3 length: 14 amino acids. This CDR3 is CSARRQGSPYEQYF. DNA of the CDR3: TGCAGTGCTAGAAGGCAGGGCAGCCCCTACGAGCAGTACTTC.

The V gene is TRBV7-2, the J gene TRBJ1-2, with D possibly TRBD1 on 5 matching bases. Looked up from germline, CDR1 is SGHTA and CDR2 is FQGNSA. V lost 2 bases and J 4 bases, leaving 8 bases between the germline ends. The CDR3 extends over 13 amino acids. The CDR3 DNA reads as TGTGCCAGCAGCTTACGACAGTCCTATGGCTACACCTTC. Protein product: CASSLRQSYGYTF.

The chain joins TRBV30 to TRBJ1-2, with 9 bases aligning to TRBD1. V was clipped by 2 bases and J by 7 bases; unmatched bases: 8. The CDR3 spans 14 residues. CDR1 is GTSNPN and CDR2 is SVGIG in the germline V gene (reference sequence). The CDR3 region has the DNA TGTGCCTGGAGTTTCCGGGACAGGGTCTCTGGCTACACCTTC. Amino acid sequence: CAWSFRDRVSGYTF.

The chain recombines TRBV30 with TRBJ2-5; 14 bases are a match to TRBD2. The CDR3 has 15 amino acids. CDR1 is GTSNPN, CDR2 SVGIG, per germline (reference sequence). V lost 5 bases to trimming and J lost 5 bases; unmatched junction nucleotides: 7. This CDR3 is CAWSPTSGRGETQYF. The DNA for the CDR3 is TGTGCCTGGTCCCCGACTAGCGGGAGGGGGGAGACCCAGTACTTC.

The chain couples TRBV7-2 to TRBJ1-2; 7 positions match TRBD1. This CDR3 region has 15 residues. J lost 4 bases, V lost 5 bases, and 10 bases had no gene match. Germline V CDR1 and CDR2: SGHTA, FQGNSA. The CDR3 protein is CASSPQGQSLYGYTF. CDR3 nucleotide sequence: TGTGCCAGCAGCCCGCAGGGACAGTCACTCTATGGCTACACCTTC.